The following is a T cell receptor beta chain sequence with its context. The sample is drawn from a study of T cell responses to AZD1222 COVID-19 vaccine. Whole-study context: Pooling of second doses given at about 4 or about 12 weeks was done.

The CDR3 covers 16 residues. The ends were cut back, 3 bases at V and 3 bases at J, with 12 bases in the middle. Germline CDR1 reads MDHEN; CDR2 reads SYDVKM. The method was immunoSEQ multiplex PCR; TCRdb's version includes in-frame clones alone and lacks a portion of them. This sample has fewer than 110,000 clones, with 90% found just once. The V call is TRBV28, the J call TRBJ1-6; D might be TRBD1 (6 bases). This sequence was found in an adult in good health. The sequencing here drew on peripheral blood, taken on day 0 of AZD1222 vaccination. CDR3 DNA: TGTGCCAGCAGTTTCACCAGGGGAAGCTATAATTCACCCCTCCACTTT. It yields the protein CASSFTRGSYNSPLHF.